This TCR beta chain was captured in a study of OX40 agonist ivuxolimab in advanced cancers. Overall study: Of the participants, 35% to 50% had some prior anti-PD-1, anti-PD-L1 or anti-CTLA-4 therapy, which was allowed. Partial responses were observed in three patients, of whom one had hepatocellular carcinoma and two had cutaneous melanoma. Study-wide results and caveats: Low normalized clonal expansion also occurred in some nonresponding patients.

This clone has only one observation. Its antigen is undetermined. Measured with immunoSEQ multiplex PCR; TCRdb has only the in-frame clones, and not every one. The sample holds roughly 60,000 clones, 85% seen once. The germline V gene has CDR1 ENHRY and CDR2 SYGVKD. The CDR3 totals 12 residues. The V end was cut by 8 bases, the J end by 9 bases, with 14 bases between. This TCR was recovered from an adult with an advanced solid tumor such as melanoma, head and neck, liver or kidney cancer. The chain uses TRBV10-3 and TRBJ1-5; a possible D gene is TRBD1 (6 bases). The material sequenced was CD4+ or CD8+ T cells sorted from blood, taken in a trial of the OX40 agonist ivuxolimab. The CDR3 region has the DNA TGTGCCATCTCTATACAGGGAAGGCCCCAGCATTTT. This sequence encodes CAISIQGRPQHF.